This TCR beta chain came from a study of blood T cell repertoires in COVID-19. The wider study: The analysed material was cDNA or gDNA that came from T cells, B-cell-depleted T cells, or PBMCs.

V was pared by 5 bases and J by 4 bases, with 11 bases of the junction left unmatched. Germline V lookup: CDR1 SGDLS, CDR2 YYNGEE. The CDR3 is 15 residues long. TCRdb keeps only in-frame clones here, not all; method: immunoSEQ multiplex PCR. The sample includes fewer than 300,000 clones, roughly 85% of them seen just once. This chain links TRBV9 with TRBJ1-1, with 7 bases that match TRBD1. This TCR came from a man aged 45-65 years with active or convalescent COVID-19. The specimen was peripheral blood. This CDR3 is CASSSEGAMGTEAFF. The CDR3 region has the DNA TGTGCCAGCAGTTCAGAGGGGGCTATGGGCACTGAAGCTTTCTTT.